The T cell receptor beta chain described here comes from a study of identifying expanded T cells in peripheral blood. General observations from the study: Over two and four weeks, about 15 and 19 clones changed, versus approximately 1.2 between replicates.

As concerns this clone: What it binds is not known.

The assay was immunoSEQ multiplex PCR, and TCRdb's table has in-frame clones only and misses some. The repertoire holds about 78,000 clones, with 88% as singletons. The material sequenced was blood. The receptor's source is a person aged 18-70 years in good health.

CDR3 nucleotides: TGTGCCAGCAGCTCCCTGGCGGGCAGTGCCCAAGAGACCCAGTACTTC. Encoded protein: CASSSLAGSAQETQYF. J is TRBJ2-5 and V is TRBV28; the D gene is possibly TRBD2 (5 bases). The CDR3 is 16 residues long. V was shortened by 6 bases and J by 1 base, with 18 bases between the two germline ends. CDR1 is MDHEN, CDR2 SYDVKM, per germline. Full variable domain (rest looked up from reference TRBV28 and TRBJ2-5): DVKVTQSSRYLVKRTGEKVFLECVQDMDHENMFWYRQDPGLGLRLIYFSYDVKMKEKGDIPEGYSVSREKKERFSLILESASTNQTSMYLCASSSLAGSAQETQYFGPGTRLLVL.